The 30 T cell receptor beta chains below all came from one sample that was sequenced in a study of control samples from healthy donors and cancer patients. Sequenced by immunoSEQ multiplex PCR; TCRdb stores in-frame clones only, minus some. The sample shows approximately 40,000 clones, 65% to 80% of them seen only once. The sequencing sample was made of formalin-fixed, paraffin-embedded tissue. Receptors were obtained from a male donor with melanoma.

The V call is TRBV10-1, the J call TRBJ2-1; 8 positions match TRBD2. Germline trimming cut 2 bases from V and 9 bases from J; bases unmatched to any gene: 6. CDR1 and CDR2 (germline): WNHNN, SYGVQD (reference sequence). This CDR3 contains 14 residues. This CDR3 reads CASSEPGRGGEQFF. The CDR3 coding sequence is TGCGCCAGCAGTGAGCCCGGGAGGGGGGGTGAGCAGTTCTTC.

The J gene is TRBJ2-1, the V gene TRBV28; 9 bases map to TRBD2. CDR1 is MDHEN and CDR2 is SYDVKM in the germline V gene. This CDR3 spans 16 amino acids. V was pared by 5 bases and J by 6 bases, with 11 bases of the junction left unmatched. CDR3 sequence: CASSVNSGSVSNEQFF. The CDR3 DNA follows: TGTGCCAGCAGTGTTAATAGCGGGAGCGTCTCCAATGAGCAGTTCTTC.

The table lists this clone with a few counts. The chain links TRBV6-2 or TRBV6-3 to TRBJ2-7; TRBD2 might be the D (6 bases). V was cut by 2 bases and J by 3 bases, with 20 bases left in between. This CDR3 is 17 amino acids long. The germline gives CDR1 MNHEY, CDR2 SVGEGT. The DNA of the CDR3 is TGTGCCAGCAGTTACCCATCCGGGAGAATGAGGTTCTACGAGCAGTACTTC. Translated: CASSYPSGRMRFYEQYF.

This chain joins TRBV6-5 and TRBJ1-2; 8 bases line up with TRBD1. Germline V lookup: CDR1 MNHEY, CDR2 SVGAGI. The CDR3 sequence is 14 residues long. The V and J ends lost 6 bases and 4 bases, in that order; junction bases with no gene match: 7. This CDR3 is CASRAGGASYGYTF. The CDR3 coding sequence is TGTGCCAGCAGAGCAGGGGGCGCCTCCTATGGCTACACCTTC.

The V call is TRBV7-9, the J call TRBJ1-6, with 7 bases lining up with TRBD1. This CDR3 is 14 amino acids long. V shed 6 bases, J shed 7 bases, and the junction held 6 bases outside the gene matches. Germline CDR1 is SEHNR and CDR2 is FQNEAQ (reference sequence). Here the CDR3 DNA reads TGTGCCAGCAGATTACCGGGACAGAATTCACCCCTCCACTTT. It translates to CASRLPGQNSPLHF.

Concerning this clone itself: Other DNA sequences in the sample encode the same CDR3. This chain links TRBV28 with TRBJ1-1, with a weak D call TRBD1 (6 bases). Germline values: CDR1 MDHEN, CDR2 SYDVKM. V gave up 9 bases and J gave up 1 base, with 21 bases separating them. The CDR3 consists of 16 residues. CDR3 coding DNA: TGTGCCAGTAGGTTATTTCCAGGGGCTGCGAACACTGAAGCTTTCTTT. It translates to CASRLFPGAANTEAFF.

The chain links TRBV24-1 to TRBJ2-2; possibly TRBD1 for D (5 bases). The CDR3 covers 16 residues. Germline values: CDR1 KGHDR, CDR2 SFDVKD. V was cut by 4 bases and J by 3 bases, with 14 bases left in between. Here the CDR3 reads CATSDRRVLDTGELFF. DNA of the CDR3: TGTGCCACCAGTGACCGCAGGGTTTTGGACACCGGGGAGCTGTTTTTT.

The chain couples TRBV10-2 to TRBJ2-7; D ambiguous. V dropped 9 bases and J dropped 3 bases, with 15 bases sitting between them. Germline V gene data show CDR1 as WSHSY and CDR2 as SAAADI. CDR3 length: 13 amino acids. The CDR3 nucleotides are TGCGCCAGTTCCAGGCAGGCCGACTACGAGCAGTACTTC. Encoded protein: CASSRQADYEQYF.

J is TRBJ2-7 and V is TRBV6-5, with TRBD1 identical over 8 bases. V shed 6 bases, J shed 7 bases, and the junction held 5 bases outside the gene matches. The CDR3 loop spans 12 amino acids. Germline V gene data show CDR1 as MNHEY and CDR2 as SVGAGI. The CDR3 bases are TGTGCCAGCAGGCAGGGGGCGGGAGAGCAGTACTTC. Translating it yields CASRQGAGEQYF.

Ten or more counts support this clone. Other DNA sequences in this specimen translate into the identical CDR3. CDR3 amino acids: CGGPAGKTQYF. The DNA of the CDR3 is TGTGGGGGACCCGCGGGGAAGACCCAGTACTTC. The chain uses TRBV19 and TRBJ2-5, with a weak D call TRBD2 (6 bases). The germline gives CDR1 LNHDA, CDR2 SQIVND (reference sequence). The CDR3 has 11 amino acids.

This rearrangement joins TRBV18 to TRBJ2-7; 8 nucleotides agree with TRBD2. Germline V gene sequence: CDR1 KGHSH, CDR2 LQKENI. The CDR3 spans 16 residues. The V and J ends lost 1 base and 2 bases, in that order; junction bases with no gene match: 7. CDR3 nucleotides: TGTGCCAGCTCACCACAATTTGCGGGGGGACCCTACGAGCAGTACTTC. Its protein is CASSPQFAGGPYEQYF.

This chain joins TRBV29-1 and TRBJ2-1; D is undetermined. V was trimmed by 6 bases and J by 4 bases, leaving 7 bases between them. CDR1 SQVTM and CDR2 ANQGSEA come from the germline V gene. The CDR3 has 11 residues. CDR3 DNA: TGCAGCGTAGACGCGTACAATGAGCAGTTCTTC. Residues: CSVDAYNEQFF.

The genes are TRBV6-5 and TRBJ2-5; D may match TRBD1 or TRBD2 (5 bases each). Per germline, CDR1 MNHEY and CDR2 SVGAGI. The CDR3 runs 14 residues. The V end lost 6 bases, the J end lost 4 bases, and 15 bases lay between the germline ends. The CDR3 DNA is TGTGCCAGCAGGAGGGGCGCGGATGGAGAGACCCAGTACTTC. Translating gives CASRRGADGETQYF.

This chain links TRBV24-1 with TRBJ2-2; 8 bases map to TRBD1. The CDR3 covers 16 residues. The germline V gene has CDR1 KGHDR and CDR2 SFDVKD. V lost 3 bases to trimming and J lost 2 bases; unmatched junction nucleotides: 4. CDR3 region: CATSDLDRANTGELFF. CDR3 DNA sequence: TGTGCCACCAGTGATCTGGACAGGGCCAACACCGGGGAGCTGTTTTTT.

In this sample, this clone turned up once. CDR3 DNA: TGCGCCAGCAGCAGGACTAGCGGAAGTGAGCAGTTCTTC. This codes for CASSRTSGSEQFF. The V gene is TRBV5-1, the J gene TRBJ2-1, with 10 bases fitting TRBD2. Germline values: CDR1 SGHRS, CDR2 YFSETQ. This CDR3 contains 13 residues. V was clipped by 4 bases and J by 9 bases; unmatched bases: 4.

The chain recombines TRBV10-2 with TRBJ2-7; 10 bases agree with TRBD1. The germline V gene encodes CDR1 WSHSY and CDR2 SAAADI. The V and J ends lost 6 bases and 2 bases, in that order; junction bases with no gene match: 4. The CDR3 is 14 residues long. The CDR3 nucleotides are TGCGCCAGCAGACTGGGACAGGGGACCTACGAGCAGTACTTC. It is translated as CASRLGQGTYEQYF.

The chain couples TRBV28 to TRBJ2-7; D is possibly TRBD1 or TRBD2 (5 bases each). V was pared by 6 bases and J by 3 bases, with 15 bases between. The germline gives CDR1 MDHEN, CDR2 SYDVKM. The CDR3 has 14 amino acids. CDR3 sequence: CASRGRSSFYEQYF. As DNA, the CDR3 is TGTGCCAGCAGGGGACGGAGTTCGTTCTACGAGCAGTACTTC. Full variable domain (missing parts from reference TRBV28 and TRBJ2-7): DVKVTQSSRYLVKRTGEKVFLECVQDMDHENMFWYRQDPGLGLRLIYFSYDVKMKEKGDIPEGYSVSREKKERFSLILESASTNQTSMYLCASRGRSSFYEQYFGPGTRLTVT.

Regarding this clone: This CDR3 is also generated by other DNA sequences in the sample. J is TRBJ2-7 and V is TRBV18, with TRBD2 matching 10 bases. The CDR3 sequence is 18 residues long. Germline loops: CDR1 KGHSH, CDR2 LQKENI. Trimming cost V 0 bases and J 2 bases; bases outside gene matches: 10. The CDR3 DNA reads TGTGCCAGCTCACCACCCCTCTTGGAGCGGGAGGGCCCCTACGAGCAGTACTTC. This encodes CASSPPLLEREGPYEQYF.

This sequence joins TRBV28 and TRBJ2-1, with 8 bases fitting TRBD1. There are 15 residues in the CDR3. From germline, CDR1 is MDHEN and CDR2 SYDVKM. V trimming: 4 bases; J trimming: 2 bases; junction bases outside the gene matches: 4. The CDR3 region is CASSSGQGTYNEQFF. The CDR3 bases are TGTGCCAGCAGTTCCGGACAGGGTACCTACAATGAGCAGTTCTTC.

This clone was seen a handful of times. The V call is TRBV11-3, the J call TRBJ2-1, with TRBD2 identical over 10 bases. The CDR3 contains 15 residues. CDR1 and CDR2 from the germline V gene are SGHNT and YENEEA. V lost 1 base to trimming and J lost 10 bases; unmatched junction nucleotides: 7. DNA of the CDR3: TGTGCCAGCAGCTTAGGGCTAGCGGGAGAAGAAGAGCAGTTCTTC. Translation: CASSLGLAGEEEQFF.

For the CDR3, the DNA is TGTGCCAGCAGCTTAGGGGCTGCCTCGGGCGGGGAGCTGTTTTTT. Translation gives CASSLGAASGGELFF. This sequence joins TRBV7-3 and TRBJ2-2; D is possibly TRBD1 (5 bases). Trimming pared 2 bases from V and 7 bases from J, leaving 14 bases between. Germline V gene lookup returns CDR1 SGHTA and CDR2 FQGTGA. The CDR3 length is 15 residues.

The rearrangement uses TRBV6-1 and TRBJ1-4; no reliable D call. The CDR3 runs 11 residues. Germline values: CDR1 MNHNS, CDR2 SASEGT. Trimming cost V 3 bases and J 4 bases, with 0 bases left between them. This CDR3 reads CASSDNEKLFF. For the CDR3, the DNA is TGTGCCAGCAGTGATAATGAAAAACTGTTTTTT.

This clone was observed a single time. This chain links TRBV10-3 with TRBJ2-5, with D possibly TRBD2 on 6 matching bases. The germline V gene has CDR1 ENHRY and CDR2 SYGVKD. V gave up 6 bases and J gave up 4 bases, with 6 bases separating them. The length of the CDR3 is 11 residues. The CDR3 DNA is TGTGCCATCAGGGGAGGAGAGACCCAGTACTTC. Residues: CAIRGGETQYF.

This clone was counted only a few times. This rearrangement joins TRBV9 to TRBJ2-2; 7 bases match TRBD2. The CDR3 extends over 16 amino acids. Trimming removed 3 bases from V and 6 bases from J; junction bases left unmatched: 11. Germline V CDR1 and CDR2: SGDLS, YYNGEE. The CDR3 bases are TGTGCCAGCAGCGGATTCCTAGCGGCCCGCTCCGGGGAGCTGTTTTTT. Translating it yields CASSGFLAARSGELFF. Full variable domain (outside the CDR3, taken from reference TRBV9 and TRBJ2-2): DSGVTQTPKHLITATGQRVTLRCSPRSGDLSVYWYQQSLDQGLQFLIQYYNGEERAKGNILERFSAQQFPDLHSELNLSSLELGDSALYFCASSGFLAARSGELFFGEGSRLTVL.

V is TRBV6-5 and J is TRBJ2-7, with TRBD1 matching 7 bases. J was trimmed by 0 bases and V by 6 bases; bases with no gene match: 8. The CDR3 totals 15 residues. CDR1 MNHEY and CDR2 SVGAGI come from the germline V gene. The CDR3 DNA reads TGTGCCAGCAGATCCCGGACAGGCGCCTCCTACGAGCAGTACTTC. It specifies CASRSRTGASYEQYF.

This sequence joins TRBV6-5 and TRBJ1-4, with a weak D call TRBD1 (5 bases). Trimming took 8 bases from V and 3 from J, leaving 10 bases between them. Germline V gene lookup returns CDR1 MNHEY and CDR2 SVGAGI. The CDR3 has 13 amino acids. CDR3 residues: CASGRGANEKLFF. CDR3 DNA sequence: TGTGCCAGCGGGCGGGGGGCTAATGAAAAACTGTTTTTT.

The V gene is TRBV18, the J gene TRBJ2-4, with D maybe TRBD2 (5 bases). V lost 6 bases and J lost 4, with 13 bases in between. Germline CDR1 KGHSH, CDR2 LQKENI. The length of the CDR3 is 14 residues. The CDR3 nucleotides are TGTGCCAGCTCTCCAGGACTGGTTAAAAACATTCAGTACTTC. This sequence encodes CASSPGLVKNIQYF.

The chain couples TRBV2 to TRBJ2-3; weak D call: TRBD2 (6 bases). Germline values: CDR1 SNHLY, CDR2 FYNNEI. The CDR3 runs 14 residues. Trimming cost V 8 bases and J 0 bases, with 12 bases left between them. CDR3 protein: CASGEVTSTDTQYF. As DNA, the CDR3 is TGTGCCAGCGGGGAGGTAACTAGCACAGATACGCAGTATTTT. Full variable domain (remainder filled in from reference TRBV2 and TRBJ2-3): EPEVTQTPSHQVTQMGQEVILRCVPISNHLYFYWYRQILGQKVEFLVSFYNNEISEKSEIFDDQFSVERPDGSNFTLKIRSTKLEDSAMYFCASGEVTSTDTQYFGPGTRLTVL.

This clone was found a few times. The chain employs TRBV10-2 and TRBJ2-2; a weak D match, TRBD2 (5 bases). CDR3 length: 15 amino acids. Trimming pared 6 bases from V and 0 bases from J, leaving 11 bases between. Germline assignment: CDR1 WSHSY and CDR2 SAAADI. In nucleotides, the CDR3 is TGCGCCAGCAGGGACTTCTTCCCGAACACCGGGGAGCTGTTTTTT. It specifies CASRDFFPNTGELFF.

This chain uses TRBV24-1 with TRBJ2-1; 12 positions match TRBD2. CDR3 length: 17 amino acids. In germline, CDR1 is KGHDR, CDR2 SFDVKD. The ends lost 2 bases at V and 7 bases at J; junction bases unmatched: 8. The CDR3 region is CATSDWASGRVGNEQFF. The CDR3 DNA reads TGTGCCACCAGTGATTGGGCTAGCGGGAGGGTGGGAAATGAGCAGTTCTTC.